A single sample gave rise to the 3 T cell receptor beta chains below, sequenced in a study of blood T cell repertoires in COVID-19. Data came from immunoSEQ multiplex PCR; TCRdb stores just in-frame clones and leaves some out. The table shows some 220,000 clones, with over 75% occurring only once. The sample comprised PBMCs or T cells enriched from blood (not recorded which). Receptor source: a woman between 18 and 29 years old in a cohort exposed to, infected with or recovered from COVID-19 (not recorded which).

This clone has just a few counts. The chain joins TRBV15 to TRBJ2-7, with 9 bases fitting TRBD2. V gave up 0 bases and J gave up 1 base; unmatched junction bases: 4. In germline, CDR1 is LNHNV, CDR2 YYDKDF (reference sequence). The CDR3 spans 16 residues. The CDR3, as DNA: TGTGCCACCAGCAGAGATACGACTAGCGGTTCCTACGAGCAGTACTTC. Translated, it gives CATSRDTTSGSYEQYF.

This CDR3 reads CASSGPSGQETQYF. DNA of the CDR3: TGCGCCAGCAGCGGCCCTAGCGGCCAAGAGACCCAGTACTTC. The chain couples TRBV5-1 to TRBJ2-5; TRBD2 matches 7 bases. J gave up 1 base and V 4 bases, and 4 bases lay outside the gene matches. The CDR3 consists of 14 residues. Germline V gene sequence: CDR1 SGHRS, CDR2 YFSETQ.

The J gene is TRBJ1-1, the V gene TRBV5-1; D unresolved. CDR3 length equals 14 residues. The V gene's germline CDR1 is SGHRS and CDR2 YFSETQ. V lost 0 bases and J 2 bases, leaving 8 bases between the germline ends. The DNA for the CDR3 is TGCGCCAGCAGCTTGGGCCTGGGCAACACTGAAGCTTTCTTT. Translated, it gives CASSLGLGNTEAFF.